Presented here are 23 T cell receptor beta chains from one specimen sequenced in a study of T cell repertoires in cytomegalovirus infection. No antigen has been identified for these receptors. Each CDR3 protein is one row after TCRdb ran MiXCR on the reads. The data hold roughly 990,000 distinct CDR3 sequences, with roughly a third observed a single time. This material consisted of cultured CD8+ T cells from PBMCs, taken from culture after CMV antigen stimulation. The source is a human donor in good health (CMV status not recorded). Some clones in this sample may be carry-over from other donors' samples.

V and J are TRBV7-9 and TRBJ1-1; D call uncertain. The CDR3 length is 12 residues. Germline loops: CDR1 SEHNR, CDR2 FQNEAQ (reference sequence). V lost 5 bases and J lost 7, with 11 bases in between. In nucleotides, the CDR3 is TGTGCCAGCAGCCCCTTGAGGTTTGAAGCTTTCTTT. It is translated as CASSPLRFEAFF.

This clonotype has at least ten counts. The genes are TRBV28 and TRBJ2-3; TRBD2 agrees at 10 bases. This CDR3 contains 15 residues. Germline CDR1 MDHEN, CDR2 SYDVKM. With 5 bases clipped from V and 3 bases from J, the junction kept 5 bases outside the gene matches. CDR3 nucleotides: TGTGCCAGCAGTATCAGCGGGGGGGCAACAGATACGCAGTATTTT. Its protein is CASSISGGATDTQYF.

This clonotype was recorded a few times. The CDR3 is CASSLFASEGNQPQHF. The DNA of the CDR3 is TGTGCCAGCAGTCTCTTTGCCTCCGAAGGGAATCAGCCCCAGCATTTT. The chain is built from TRBV6-5 and TRBJ1-5, with D unclear. The V end lost 5 bases, the J end lost 4 bases, and 18 bases lay between the germline ends. Germline lookup yields CDR1 MNHEY and CDR2 SVGAGI. This CDR3 contains 16 residues.

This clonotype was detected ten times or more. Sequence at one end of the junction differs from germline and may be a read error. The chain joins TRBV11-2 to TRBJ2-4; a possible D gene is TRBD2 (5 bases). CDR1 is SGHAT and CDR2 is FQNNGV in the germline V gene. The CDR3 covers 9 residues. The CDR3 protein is CASSYSGIF. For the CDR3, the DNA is TGTGCCAGCAGCTACTCCGGGATCTTC.

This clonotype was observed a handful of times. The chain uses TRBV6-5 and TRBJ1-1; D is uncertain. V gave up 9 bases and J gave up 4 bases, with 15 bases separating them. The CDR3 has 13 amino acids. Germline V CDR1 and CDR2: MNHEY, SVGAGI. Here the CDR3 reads CASTWTASTEAFF. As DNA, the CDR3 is TGTGCCAGTACCTGGACGGCGTCCACTGAAGCTTTCTTT.

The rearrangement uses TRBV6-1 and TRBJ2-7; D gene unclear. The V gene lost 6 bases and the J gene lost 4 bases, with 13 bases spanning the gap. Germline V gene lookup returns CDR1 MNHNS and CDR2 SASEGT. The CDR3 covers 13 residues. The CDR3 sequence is CASSPYVGYEQYF. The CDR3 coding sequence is TGTGCCAGCAGCCCCTACGTAGGGTACGAGCAGTACTTC.

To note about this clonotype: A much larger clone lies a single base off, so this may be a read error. The CDR3 DNA is TGTGCCAGCAGCTTTTATGGACAGGGGACGATCCAAGAGACCCAGTACTTC. Protein sequence: CASSFYGQGTIQETQYF. The chain links TRBV7-9 to TRBJ2-5, with 9 bases identical to TRBD1. CDR3 length: 17 amino acids. Trimming at V came to 3 bases and at J to 1 base, leaving 9 bases not matched to a gene. CDR1 is SEHNR and CDR2 is FQNEAQ in the germline V gene (reference sequence).

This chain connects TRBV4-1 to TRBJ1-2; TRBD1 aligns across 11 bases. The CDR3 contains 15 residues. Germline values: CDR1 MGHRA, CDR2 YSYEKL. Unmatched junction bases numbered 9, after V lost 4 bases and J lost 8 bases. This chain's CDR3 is CASSLRDRGIHGYTF. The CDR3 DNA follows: TGCGCCAGCAGCCTCCGGGACAGGGGGATTCACGGCTACACCTTC.

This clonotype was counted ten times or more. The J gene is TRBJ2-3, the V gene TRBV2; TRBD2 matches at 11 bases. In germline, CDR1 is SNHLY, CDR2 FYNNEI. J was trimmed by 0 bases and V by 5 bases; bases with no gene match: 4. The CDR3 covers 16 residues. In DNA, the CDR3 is TGTGCCAGCAGTCCCCCTAGCGGGGGGAGCACAGATACGCAGTATTTT. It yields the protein CASSPPSGGSTDTQYF. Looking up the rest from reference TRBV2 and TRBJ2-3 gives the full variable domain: EPEVTQTPSHQVTQMGQEVILRCVPISNHLYFYWYRQILGQKVEFLVSFYNNEISEKSEIFDDQFSVERPDGSNFTLKIRSTKLEDSAMYFCASSPPSGGSTDTQYFGPGTRLTVL.

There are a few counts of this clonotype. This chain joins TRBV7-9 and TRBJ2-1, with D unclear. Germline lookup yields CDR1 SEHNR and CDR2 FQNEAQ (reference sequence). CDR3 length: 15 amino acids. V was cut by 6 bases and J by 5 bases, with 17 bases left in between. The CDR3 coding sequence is TGTGCCAGCAGATTCGTTCTTTCCAAAAACAATGAGCAGTTCTTC. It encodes CASRFVLSKNNEQFF. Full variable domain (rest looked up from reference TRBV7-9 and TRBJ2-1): DTGVSQNPRHKITKRGQNVTFRCDPISEHNRLYWYRQTLGQGPEFLTYFQNEAQLEKSRLLSDRFSAERPKGSFSTLEIQRTEQGDSAMYLCASRFVLSKNNEQFFGPGTRLTVL.

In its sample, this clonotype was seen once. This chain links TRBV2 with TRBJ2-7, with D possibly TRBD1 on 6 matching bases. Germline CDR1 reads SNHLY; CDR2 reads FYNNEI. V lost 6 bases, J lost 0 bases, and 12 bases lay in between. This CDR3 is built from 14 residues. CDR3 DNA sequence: TGTGCCAGCAGCCCCTCCAGGGGCTCCTACGAGCAGTACGTC. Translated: CASSPSRGSYEQYV.

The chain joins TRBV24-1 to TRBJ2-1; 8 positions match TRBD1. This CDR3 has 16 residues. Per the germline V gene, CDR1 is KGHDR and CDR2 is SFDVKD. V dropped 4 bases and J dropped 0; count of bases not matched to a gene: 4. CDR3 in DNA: TGTGCCACCAGTGACCCGGGACAGGACTCCTACAATGAGCAGTTCTTC. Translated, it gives CATSDPGQDSYNEQFF.

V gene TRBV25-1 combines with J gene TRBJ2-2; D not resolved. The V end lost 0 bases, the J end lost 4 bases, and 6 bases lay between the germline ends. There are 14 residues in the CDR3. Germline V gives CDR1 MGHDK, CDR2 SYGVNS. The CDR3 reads CASSEYGITGELFF. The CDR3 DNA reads TGTGCCAGCAGTGAATACGGTATCACCGGGGAGCTGTTTTTT.

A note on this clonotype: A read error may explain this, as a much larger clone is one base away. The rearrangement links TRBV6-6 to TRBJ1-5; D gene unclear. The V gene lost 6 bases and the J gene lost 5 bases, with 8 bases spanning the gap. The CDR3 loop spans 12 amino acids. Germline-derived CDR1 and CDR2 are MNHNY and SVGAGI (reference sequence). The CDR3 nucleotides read TGTGCCAGCAGGCCCCCCGATCAGCCCCAGCATTTT. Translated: CASRPPDQPQHF.

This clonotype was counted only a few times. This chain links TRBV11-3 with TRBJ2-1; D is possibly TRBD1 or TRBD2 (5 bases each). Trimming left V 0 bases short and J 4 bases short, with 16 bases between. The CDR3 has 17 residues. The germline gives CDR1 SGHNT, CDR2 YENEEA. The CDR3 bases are TGTGCCAGCAGCTTAGATATGGCGAGGGGCTCATACAATGAGCAGTTCTTC. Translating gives CASSLDMARGSYNEQFF.

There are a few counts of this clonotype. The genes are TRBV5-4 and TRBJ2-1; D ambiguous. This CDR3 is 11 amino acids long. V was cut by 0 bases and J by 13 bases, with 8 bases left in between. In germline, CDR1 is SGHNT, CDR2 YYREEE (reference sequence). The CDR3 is CASSLDAAQFF. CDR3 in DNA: TGTGCCAGCAGCTTGGACGCCGCCCAGTTCTTC.

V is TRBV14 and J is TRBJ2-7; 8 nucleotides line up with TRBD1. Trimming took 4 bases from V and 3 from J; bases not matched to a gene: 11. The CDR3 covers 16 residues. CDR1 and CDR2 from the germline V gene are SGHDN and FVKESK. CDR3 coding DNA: TGTGCCAGCAGCCCCCTCAGGGGGCAATTCGTCTACGAGCAGTACTTC. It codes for CASSPLRGQFVYEQYF.

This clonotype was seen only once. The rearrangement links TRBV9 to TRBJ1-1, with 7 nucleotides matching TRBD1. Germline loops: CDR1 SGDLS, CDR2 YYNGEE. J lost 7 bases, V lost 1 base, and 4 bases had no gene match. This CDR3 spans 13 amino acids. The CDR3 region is CASSVIRDSEAFF. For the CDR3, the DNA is TGTGCCAGCAGCGTAATTAGGGACAGTGAAGCTTTCTTT.

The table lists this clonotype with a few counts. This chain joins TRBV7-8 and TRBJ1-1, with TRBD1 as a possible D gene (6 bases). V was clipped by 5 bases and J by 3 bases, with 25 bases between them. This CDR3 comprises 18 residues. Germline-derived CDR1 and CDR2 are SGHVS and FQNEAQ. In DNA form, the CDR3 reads TGTGCCAGCAGCGACTCCCGGGACACCGGAGTTGGTTACACTGAAGCTTTCTTT. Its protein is CASSDSRDTGVGYTEAFF. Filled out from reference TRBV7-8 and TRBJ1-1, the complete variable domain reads GAGVSQSPRYKVAKRGQDVALRCDPISGHVSLFWYQQALGQGPEFLTYFQNEAQLDKSGLPSDRFFAERPEGSVSTLKIQRTQQEDSAVYLCASSDSRDTGVGYTEAFFGQGTRLTVV.

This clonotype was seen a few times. In nucleotides, the CDR3 is TGTGCCAGCAGCCCAGGGGTAGCGTCCTACGAGCAGTACTTC. Protein: CASSPGVASYEQYF. This chain links TRBV5-6 with TRBJ2-7; D is perhaps TRBD1 (6 bases). Germline V gene data show CDR1 as SGHDT and CDR2 as YYEEEE. This CDR3 has 14 residues. Trimming cost V 4 bases and J 1 base, with 12 bases left between them.

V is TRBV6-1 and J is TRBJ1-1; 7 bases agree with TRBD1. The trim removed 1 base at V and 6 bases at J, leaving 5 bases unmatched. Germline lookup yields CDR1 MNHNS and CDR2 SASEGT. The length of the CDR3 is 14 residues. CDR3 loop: CASSEDRGLSEAFF. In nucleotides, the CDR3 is TGTGCCAGCAGTGAAGACAGGGGTTTGTCTGAAGCTTTCTTT.

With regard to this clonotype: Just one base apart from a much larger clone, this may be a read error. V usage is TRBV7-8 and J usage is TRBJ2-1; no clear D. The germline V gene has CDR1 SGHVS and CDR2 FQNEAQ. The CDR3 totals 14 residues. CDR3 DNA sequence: TGTGCCAGCAGCTTGGTTGGGGAAAACAATAAGCAGTTCTTC. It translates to CASSLVGENNKQFF.

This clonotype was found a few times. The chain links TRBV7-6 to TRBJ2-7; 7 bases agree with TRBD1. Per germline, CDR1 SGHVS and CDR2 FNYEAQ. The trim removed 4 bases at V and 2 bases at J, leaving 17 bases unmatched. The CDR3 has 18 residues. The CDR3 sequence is CASSSQPSTGSVPYEQYF. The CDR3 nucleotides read TGTGCCAGCAGCTCCCAACCTTCGACAGGGTCGGTTCCCTACGAGCAGTACTTC.